Sequencing of this T cell receptor (beta chain) was carried out in a study of read filtering for tumor transcriptome and immune sequencing. General observations from the study: Dropping single-read clonotypes raised IR-seq and RNA-seq shared-clonotype correlation. Roughly 79% of IR-seq clonotypes had one read, totaling around 3.3% of reads; RNA-seq: 74.6% and 44.6%. This fraction held mixed bone marrow immune cells after CD138-negative sorting.

This clonotype was seen repeatedly, ten times or more. Its antigen is undetermined. From approximately 400 ng of RNA, a library with molecular barcoded alpha/delta and beta/gamma adaptors was made. TCRdb independently ran MiXCR on the reads; one entry per CDR3 protein. Of approximately 93,000 distinct CDR3 sequences in the sample, around a fifth were seen once. Germline V gives CDR1 DFQATT, CDR2 SNEGSKA (reference sequence). Deletions cut 0 bases from V and 0 bases from J, with 11 bases between. This CDR3 contains 15 residues. The source of this sequence is a donor at least 40 years old with multiple myeloma. The specimen sequenced was a population of CD138-negative cells sorted from bone marrow. This chain links TRBV20-1 with TRBJ1-1; D ambiguous. CDR3 coding DNA: TGCAGTGCTAGAGATCATAAGGGAATGAACACTGAAGCTTTCTTT. Translated, it gives CSARDHKGMNTEAFF.